This T cell receptor (beta chain) emerged from a study of T-cell memory formation after mild COVID-19. TCRdb reprocessed the 5' RACE reads via MiXCR and lists one record per CDR3 protein. This sample has approximately 300,000 distinct CDR3 sequences, with less than 20% found just once. This clonotype was observed at least ten times. What it binds is unknown. V lost 3 bases to trimming and J lost 8 bases; unmatched junction nucleotides: 9. The germline V gene has CDR1 DFQATT and CDR2 SNEGSKA (reference sequence). This CDR3 has 14 amino acids. Broader study findings: Among CD4+ contracting clones, most were CM and EM, and CD8+ ones EMRA.

Specimen: PBMCs or a T cell subset sorted from them (not recorded which). The V call is TRBV20-1, the J call TRBJ2-1; 8 nucleotides align to TRBD2. This sequence originates from a man younger than 30 who had mild COVID-19 (a few samples of this study predate the infection). Cell type and time point are not known. CDR3 in amino acids: CSARVSSGSDEQFF. CDR3 nucleotides: TGCAGTGCTAGGGTGTCTAGCGGGTCAGATGAGCAGTTCTTC.